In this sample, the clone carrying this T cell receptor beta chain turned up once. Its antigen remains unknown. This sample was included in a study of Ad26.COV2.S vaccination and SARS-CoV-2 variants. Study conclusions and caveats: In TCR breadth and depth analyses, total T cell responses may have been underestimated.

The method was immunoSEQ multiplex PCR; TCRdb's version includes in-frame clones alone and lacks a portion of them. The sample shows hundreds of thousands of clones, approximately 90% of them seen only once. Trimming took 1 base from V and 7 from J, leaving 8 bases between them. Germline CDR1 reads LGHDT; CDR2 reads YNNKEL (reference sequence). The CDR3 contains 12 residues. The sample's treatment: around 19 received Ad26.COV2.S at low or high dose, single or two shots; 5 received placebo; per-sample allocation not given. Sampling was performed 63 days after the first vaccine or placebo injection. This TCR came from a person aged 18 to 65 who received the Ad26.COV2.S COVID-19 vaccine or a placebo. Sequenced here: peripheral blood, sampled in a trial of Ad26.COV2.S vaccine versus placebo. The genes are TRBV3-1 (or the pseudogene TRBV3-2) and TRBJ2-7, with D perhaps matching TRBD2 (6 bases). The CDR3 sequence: CASSQGRGEQYF. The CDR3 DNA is TGTGCCAGCAGCCAAGGTCGGGGGGAGCAGTACTTC.